The 32 T cell receptor beta chains below all came from one sample that was sequenced in a study of blood T cell repertoires in COVID-19 (dated by TCRdb to 2018 to 2020). Preparation of the library involved the immunoSEQ multiplex PCR assay. Here the immuneACCESS table is served through TCRdb, limited to in-frame sequences with V and J called. Missing clones are a known gap in these copies; in checked studies unresolved V genes cover under half, and the rest lacks a known reason. Present in this sample are about 28,000 clones, 85% to 90% of which were seen just once. 20% to 30% of the sample is held by the ten biggest clonotypes. The sample comprised peripheral blood. The receptors shown here come from a human donor in a cohort sampled during active COVID-19.

The rearrangement joins TRBV6-5 to TRBJ2-5; D not certain. Germline V gene data show CDR1 as MNHEY and CDR2 as SVGAGI. The CDR3 has 14 amino acids. Trimming pared 0 bases from V and 5 bases from J, leaving 10 bases between. The DNA of the CDR3 is TGTGCCAGCAGTTACTCGACCCAGGCGGAGACCCAGTACTTC. This encodes CASSYSTQAETQYF.

Details on this clone: The sample carries other DNA sequences with the same CDR3. The rearrangement uses TRBV6-5 and TRBJ2-7; the match to TRBD1 covers 9 bases. This CDR3 spans 15 amino acids. The V and J ends lost 5 bases and 0 bases, in that order; junction bases with no gene match: 5. Germline lookup yields CDR1 MNHEY and CDR2 SVGAGI. The CDR3 sequence: CASSRQGDRSYEQYF. CDR3 DNA sequence: TGTGCCAGCAGTCGACAGGGGGACCGCTCCTACGAGCAGTACTTC.

The chain recombines TRBV4-1 with TRBJ2-1, with D perhaps TRBD2 (6 bases). There are 14 residues in the CDR3. Germline CDR1 is MGHRA and CDR2 is YSYEKL. V lost 9 bases to trimming and J lost 3 bases, with 15 bases between them. The CDR3: CASTPGVIYNEQFF. The DNA for the CDR3 is TGCGCCAGTACGCCGGGGGTTATCTACAATGAGCAGTTCTTC.

The rearrangement joins TRBV9 to TRBJ1-2; TRBD1 agrees at 7 bases. Germline assignment: CDR1 SGDLS and CDR2 YYNGEE. The CDR3 extends over 15 amino acids. Losses at the gene ends were 5 bases for V and 0 bases for J; bases not matched to a gene: 7. The CDR3 DNA sequence: TGTGCCAGCAGGGCAGGGGGTCCTCCTAACTATGGCTACACCTTC. This gives the protein CASRAGGPPNYGYTF.

The rearrangement uses TRBV18 and TRBJ2-1; maybe TRBD1 (5 bases). The CDR3 is 16 residues long. The germline V and J ends were trimmed by 3 bases and 0 bases, with 12 bases remaining between them. Germline V lookup: CDR1 KGHSH, CDR2 LQKENI. The CDR3 reads CASSPSAGSSYNEQFF. CDR3 DNA sequence: TGTGCCAGCTCACCTTCCGCAGGGTCCTCCTACAATGAGCAGTTCTTC.

This chain connects TRBV7-9 to TRBJ1-3; 7 nucleotides align to TRBD1. The V gene end was trimmed by 3 bases and the J gene end by 2 bases; junction bases not matched to a gene: 13. The CDR3 is 18 residues long. The V gene's germline CDR1 is SEHNR and CDR2 FQNEAQ (reference sequence). CDR3 in amino acids: CASSFHWSDRAPGNTIYF. CDR3 in DNA: TGTGCCAGCAGCTTTCATTGGTCTGACAGGGCCCCTGGAAACACCATATATTTT.

The chain employs TRBV7-3 and TRBJ2-1, with D maybe TRBD2 (6 bases). There are 14 residues in the CDR3. V lost 8 bases, J lost 3 bases, and 14 bases lay in between. The germline gives CDR1 SGHTA, CDR2 FQGTGA. CDR3 sequence (DNA): TGTGCCAGCGGTCTGGGGGGTGACTACAATGAGCAGTTCTTC. Protein sequence: CASGLGGDYNEQFF.

This clone has a handful of counts. The gene calls are TRBV6-5 and TRBJ1-5; no firm D call. The germline gives CDR1 MNHEY, CDR2 SVGAGI. The CDR3 contains 13 residues. Trimming took 2 bases from V and 6 from J, leaving 8 bases between them. The CDR3 sequence is CASSYRLSQPQHF. The CDR3 DNA sequence: TGTGCCAGCAGTTACCGCCTCAGTCAGCCCCAGCATTTT.

Only one count was recorded for this clone. Here the CDR3 DNA reads TGTGCCAGCAAGACGACCTTAGCGGGTGGGCAAGAGACCCAGTACTTC. This encodes CASKTTLAGGQETQYF. The V gene is TRBV6-6, the J gene TRBJ2-5, with 7 bases matching TRBD2. V lost 7 bases to trimming and J lost 2 bases; unmatched junction nucleotides: 13. The length of the CDR3 is 16 residues. Germline CDR1 and CDR2: MNHNY and SVGAGI (reference sequence).

The rearrangement joins TRBV28 to TRBJ1-1; TRBD1 might be the D (6 bases). This CDR3 region has 16 residues. V lost 2 bases and J 0 bases, leaving 13 bases between the germline ends. Germline V CDR1 and CDR2: MDHEN, SYDVKM. CDR3 nucleotide sequence: TGTGCCAGCAGTTTACGTCAGGGGATCATGAACACTGAAGCTTTCTTT. Translation: CASSLRQGIMNTEAFF.

The chain recombines TRBV29-1 with TRBJ2-2; TRBD2 agrees at 11 bases. V shed 2 bases, J shed 7 bases, and the junction held 6 bases outside the gene matches. The CDR3 runs to 15 residues. The germline V gene encodes CDR1 SQVTM and CDR2 ANQGSEA. The CDR3 spells CSVELAGGMDGELFF. CDR3 bases: TGCAGCGTTGAACTAGCGGGGGGAATGGACGGGGAGCTGTTTTTT.

This clone has more than one count but fewer than ten. The rearrangement links TRBV11-2 to TRBJ2-7; 9 bases agree with TRBD1. The germline V gene encodes CDR1 SGHAT and CDR2 FQNNGV. The CDR3 spans 14 residues. Trimming removed 3 bases from V and 5 bases from J; junction bases left unmatched: 5. The CDR3 DNA is TGTGCCAGCAGCTTCGGACAGGGGATCGACGAGCAGTACTTC. Translating it yields CASSFGQGIDEQYF.

The sample holds a few counts of this clone. V usage is TRBV24-1 and J usage is TRBJ1-1, with a tentative D call TRBD1 (6 bases). The germline V and J ends were trimmed by 10 bases and 3 bases, with 11 bases remaining between them. Germline assignment: CDR1 KGHDR and CDR2 SFDVKD. There are 12 residues in the CDR3. CDR3: CATQGWDTEAFF. DNA for the CDR3: TGTGCCACGCAGGGGTGGGACACTGAAGCTTTCTTT.

The chain links TRBV19 to TRBJ2-6; 9 bases line up with TRBD1. This CDR3 comprises 16 residues. Germline trimming cut 8 bases from V and 0 bases from J; bases unmatched to any gene: 5. The germline V gene encodes CDR1 LNHDA and CDR2 SQIVND (reference sequence). The chain's CDR3 is CASARDRVSGANVLTF. The CDR3 nucleotides are TGTGCCAGTGCCCGGGACAGGGTCTCTGGGGCCAACGTCCTGACTTTC.

The rearrangement links TRBV29-1 to TRBJ1-2, with 7 bases fitting TRBD1. The CDR3 runs to 16 residues. J was trimmed by 4 bases and V by 0 bases; bases with no gene match: 11. Germline V gene sequence: CDR1 SQVTM, CDR2 ANQGSEA. CDR3 nucleotides: TGCAGCGTTGAAGATCTAAGGGGGCCACGGGGCTATGGCTACACCTTC. Its protein is CSVEDLRGPRGYGYTF.

This chain uses TRBV30 with TRBJ2-1, with D perhaps matching TRBD2 (5 bases). Germline CDR1 and CDR2: GTSNPN and SVGIG (reference sequence). CDR3 length equals 15 residues. Trimming pared 0 bases from V and 8 bases from J, leaving 17 bases between. The CDR3 DNA reads TGTGCCTGGAGTGTAATAGACGGGGTCGCCTATGAGCAGTTCTTC. Protein sequence: CAWSVIDGVAYEQFF. Full variable domain (remainder filled in from reference TRBV30 and TRBJ2-1): SQTIHQWPATLVQPVGSPLSLECTVEGTSNPNLYWYRQAAGRGLQLLFYSVGIGQISSEVPQNLSASRPQDRQFILSSKKLLLSDSGFYLCAWSVIDGVAYEQFFGPGTRLTVL.

The chain carries TRBV6-2 or TRBV6-3 and TRBJ2-1; D is possibly TRBD1 (6 bases). Trimming stripped 0 bases from V and 6 bases from J, with 15 bases between. Germline CDR1 is MNHEY and CDR2 is SVGEGT. CDR3 length: 16 amino acids. The CDR3 bases are TGTGCCAGCAGTTACTCGATAAGGGGGTCGGGCAATGAGCAGTTCTTC. Translated, it gives CASSYSIRGSGNEQFF.

J is TRBJ2-3 and V is TRBV5-5, with TRBD2 identical over 10 bases. The CDR3 is made up of 16 amino acids. CDR1 and CDR2 from the germline V gene are SGHKS and YYEKEE (reference sequence). The trim removed 4 bases at V and 2 bases at J, leaving 7 bases unmatched. The CDR3 sequence: CASSPDLAGATDTQYF. The CDR3 DNA is TGTGCCAGCAGCCCCGACCTAGCGGGGGCCACAGATACGCAGTATTTT.

This rearrangement joins TRBV7-3 to TRBJ2-1; TRBD1 agrees at 7 bases. Germline assignment: CDR1 SGHTA and CDR2 FQGTGA. The CDR3 length is 15 residues. After removal of 1 base from V and 0 bases from J, the junction contained 0 bases not matched to a gene. DNA of the CDR3: TGTGCCAGCAGCTTAAGGGACAGCTCCTACAATGAGCAGTTCTTC. Translating gives CASSLRDSSYNEQFF.

The chain joins TRBV6-5 to TRBJ1-1; 7 bases are a match to TRBD1. This CDR3 is 12 amino acids long. CDR1 is MNHEY and CDR2 is SVGAGI in the germline V gene. The ends lost 6 bases at V and 9 bases at J; junction bases unmatched: 7. The CDR3 DNA is TGTGCCAGCAGCCGCCAGGGGGTCAAAGCTTTCTTT. This sequence encodes CASSRQGVKAFF.

This clone has more than one count but fewer than ten. This chain connects TRBV5-4 to TRBJ1-2; a possible D gene is TRBD1 (6 bases). CDR1 and CDR2 from the germline V gene are SGHNT and YYREEE (reference sequence). The V end was cut by 4 bases, the J end by 5 bases, with 15 bases between. The CDR3 is made up of 14 amino acids. CDR3 coding DNA: TGTGCCAGCAGCCCCGTGGGGACATCTTATGGCTACACCTTC. Residues: CASSPVGTSYGYTF.

CDR3 bases: TGTGCCAGCAGCGAACGGACACTCACTGAAGCTTTCTTT. It yields the protein CASSERTLTEAFF. The rearrangement joins TRBV7-3 to TRBJ1-1, with D perhaps TRBD1 (5 bases). In germline, CDR1 is SGHTA, CDR2 FQGTGA. V lost 5 bases and J 4 bases, leaving 11 bases between the germline ends. This CDR3 region has 13 residues.

The chain has TRBV28 and TRBJ2-5; 7 bases are a match to TRBD1. The germline V gene has CDR1 MDHEN and CDR2 SYDVKM. The CDR3 consists of 15 residues. V gave up 6 bases and J gave up 2 bases; unmatched junction bases: 9. For the CDR3, the DNA is TGTGCCAGCAGCGTCGGGACAGATGCACAAGAGACCCAGTACTTC. Amino acids: CASSVGTDAQETQYF.

V is TRBV6-5 and J is TRBJ2-3; D is possibly TRBD1 (5 bases). Germline CDR1 and CDR2: MNHEY and SVGAGI. The CDR3 spans 15 residues. V was pared by 5 bases and J by 2 bases, with 14 bases between. CDR3 nucleotides: TGTGCCAGCAGTCCGGACAAGTTTTTCACAGATACGCAGTATTTT. Residues: CASSPDKFFTDTQYF.

The count of this clone is one. The chain uses TRBV9 and TRBJ2-6; D is possibly TRBD1 (5 bases). CDR3 size: 16 residues. The germline V and J ends were trimmed by 0 bases and 4 bases, with 11 bases remaining between them. Germline CDR1 SGDLS, CDR2 YYNGEE. The CDR3 protein is CASSVGVGVGANVLTF. CDR3 sequence (DNA): TGTGCCAGCAGCGTAGGGGTAGGGGTCGGGGCCAACGTCCTGACTTTC.

CDR3 DNA: TGTGCCAGCAGCTCCTGGTCCGACAGCTACGAGCAGTACTTC. Amino acids: CASSSWSDSYEQYF. The chain recombines TRBV11-2 with TRBJ2-7, with D possibly matching TRBD1 (5 bases). Per germline, CDR1 SGHAT and CDR2 FQNNGV. CDR3 length: 14 amino acids. V was cut by 4 bases and J by 3 bases, with 13 bases left in between.

The chain links TRBV18 to TRBJ2-5; 11 positions match TRBD2. The CDR3 contains 16 residues. With V trimmed by 3 bases and J by 5 bases, 8 bases remained unmatched. From germline, CDR1 is KGHSH and CDR2 LQKENI. CDR3 protein: CASSPSGTSGLETQYF. The CDR3 coding sequence is TGTGCCAGCTCACCCTCCGGGACTAGCGGCCTGGAGACCCAGTACTTC.

This clone was picked up one time. V is TRBV6-5 and J is TRBJ1-5; 9 bases fit TRBD1. This CDR3 contains 14 residues. Germline V gene lookup returns CDR1 MNHEY and CDR2 SVGAGI. With 4 bases clipped from V and 4 bases from J, the junction kept 2 bases outside the gene matches. CDR3: CASSWTGENQPQHF. Written as DNA, the CDR3 is TGTGCCAGCAGTTGGACAGGGGAAAATCAGCCCCAGCATTTT.

This sequence joins TRBV12-3 or TRBV12-4 and TRBJ2-7; D perhaps matches TRBD2 (6 bases). The CDR3 is made up of 13 amino acids. V lost 2 bases and J 4 bases, leaving 9 bases between the germline ends. The CDR3 sequence: CASSLRDSYEQYF. The CDR3 DNA sequence: TGTGCCAGCAGTTTAAGGGACTCATACGAGCAGTACTTC.

V and J are TRBV12-5 and TRBJ1-2; tentatively, D is TRBD1 (5 bases). The germline V and J ends were trimmed by 2 bases and 4 bases, with 8 bases remaining between them. From germline, CDR1 is LGHNT and CDR2 FRNRAP. The CDR3 length is 13 residues. The CDR3 here is CASGLQGIYGYTF. The CDR3 DNA sequence: TGTGCTAGTGGTTTGCAGGGTATCTATGGCTACACCTTC. Together with reference TRBV12-5 and TRBJ1-2, the CDR3 gives the full variable domain: DARVTQTPRHKVTEMGQEVTMRCQPILGHNTVFWYRQTMMQGLELLAYFRNRAPLDDSGMPKDRFSAEMPDATLATLKIQPSEPRDSAVYFCASGLQGIYGYTFGSGTRLTVV.

The J gene is TRBJ2-5, the V gene TRBV28; D is unclear. The length of the CDR3 is 14 residues. Trimming took off 5 bases at V and 3 bases at J, with 13 bases between the two ends. Germline V gene data show CDR1 as MDHEN and CDR2 as SYDVKM. The CDR3 region is CASSPLGVKETQYF. CDR3 DNA sequence: TGTGCCAGCAGTCCCCTCGGAGTAAAAGAGACCCAGTACTTC.

The rearrangement joins TRBV6-2 or TRBV6-3 to TRBJ1-3; D ambiguous. V was clipped by 2 bases and J by 4 bases, with 12 bases between them. The germline V gene has CDR1 MNHEY and CDR2 SVGEGT. CDR3 length: 15 residues. The DNA of the CDR3 is TGTGCCAGCAGTTACGGCCGGGTGGAAGGAAACACCATATATTTT. As protein: CASSYGRVEGNTIYF.